This T cell receptor beta chain came from a study of cytomegalovirus exposure and HLA in healthy donors. Whereas donors were nominally healthy upon sampling, unrecorded immune exposures were probable. The CDR3 totals 12 residues. The ends were cut back, 1 base at V and 3 bases at J, with 4 bases in the middle. Germline CDR1 SGHVS, CDR2 FQNEAQ. Study-wide points: 164 TCR beta chains were listed as cytomegalovirus-associated. Presence/absence analyses assumed roughly uniform sequencing depth across donors, which may not hold.

The table lists this clone with a few counts. Antigen: not known. The study ran its PCR with 60 Vbeta and 13 Jbeta primers. Original methodology: Unique TCR beta chains totaled some 81 million in a later count, with around 12 million of them shared. This table comes from immunoSEQ multiplex PCR, and its TCRdb copy is limited to in-frame clones, with some not included. The V and J calls and the clone size are those of that table, but D and trimming were determined from the DNA. The data show over 200,000 clones, with approximately 90% seen just once and roughly 0.99% held by the top ten. This receptor was taken from a woman aged 18-29 years in good health and CMV-seronegative. The specimen was PBMCs. V and J are TRBV7-8 and TRBJ2-7, with unresolved D. The CDR3 DNA is TGTGCCAGCAGCTTAGTCGGCTACGAGCAGTACTTC. This encodes CASSLVGYEQYF.